What follows are 32 T cell receptor beta chains derived from one specimen sequenced in a study of shared clonotypes between healthy human individuals (dated by TCRdb to 2019 to 2021). Libraries were prepared through the immunoSEQ multiplex PCR assay. The source is immuneACCESS, and TCRdb retained only in-frame sequences with V and J called. Part of the clones is not carried over; for the studies checked, unresolved V genes explain less than half of this, and the remainder is unexplained. For this sample the table gives 1,500,000 or so clones, of which roughly 98.5% were detected only once. Clones ranked in the top ten supply 0.3% to 0.45% of the sample. The specimen was naive CD4+ T cells sorted from blood. The cell subset or site label, as the study defines it: CD45RA+ positively selected. These receptors came from a man aged 25-45 years in good health.

This sequence joins TRBV9 and TRBJ2-7; D gene unclear. This CDR3 contains 15 residues. The germline V and J ends were trimmed by 0 bases and 0 bases, with 10 bases remaining between them. The germline V gene encodes CDR1 SGDLS and CDR2 YYNGEE. The CDR3: CASSVGGTPSYEQYF. The CDR3 DNA reads as TGTGCCAGCAGCGTAGGCGGCACACCCTCCTACGAGCAGTACTTC.

The CDR3 nucleotides read TGTGCCAGCAGTGCAGCTTTATACGAGCAGTACTTC. It translates to CASSAALYEQYF. This rearrangement joins TRBV27 to TRBJ2-7, with D unresolved. V shed 5 bases and J shed 4 bases, with 9 bases lying between them. Germline V CDR1 and CDR2: MNHEY, SMNVEV (reference sequence). The CDR3 loop spans 12 amino acids.

The chain combines TRBV6-1 with TRBJ1-2; TRBD1 matches at 8 bases. V lost 6 bases and J lost 5; bases outside the gene matches: 11. The germline V gene has CDR1 MNHNS and CDR2 SASEGT. CDR3 size: 15 residues. CDR3 DNA: TGTGCCAGCAGGTCCGGGACAGGAGTAGTTTATGGCTACACCTTC. This encodes CASRSGTGVVYGYTF.

The CDR3 nucleotides are TGTGCCAGCAGCCAAGATCTGACTAGCAATGAGCAGTTCTTC. Its translation: CASSQDLTSNEQFF. The chain is built from TRBV14 and TRBJ2-1; perhaps TRBD2 as D (6 bases). With 0 bases removed from V and 6 bases from J, the gap between germline ends came to 9 bases. Germline loops: CDR1 SGHDN, CDR2 FVKESK. CDR3 length: 14 residues.

The V call is TRBV5-1, the J call TRBJ2-7; 9 bases match TRBD2. From germline, CDR1 is SGHRS and CDR2 YFSETQ. The CDR3 runs 14 residues. V lost 7 bases and J lost 5; bases outside the gene matches: 10. The CDR3, as DNA: TGCGCCAGCCGACCGGGACTAGCTTATGACGAGCAGTACTTC. As protein: CASRPGLAYDEQYF.

With regard to this clone: Additional DNA sequences in this sample encode the identical CDR3. This sequence joins TRBV5-1 and TRBJ2-5; D not resolved. Germline loops: CDR1 SGHRS, CDR2 YFSETQ. The length of the CDR3 is 13 residues. Trimming took 0 bases from V and 3 from J, leaving 6 bases between them. The DNA of the CDR3 is TGCGCCAGCAGCTTGGGTGGGGAAGAGACCCAGTACTTC. Translated, it gives CASSLGGEETQYF.

CDR3 sequence: CASSDPRAAGRYTEAFF. In DNA, the CDR3 is TGTGCCAGCAGTGACCCGAGGGCAGCGGGGCGCTACACTGAAGCTTTCTTT. The chain is built from TRBV2 and TRBJ1-1; maybe TRBD1 (5 bases). This CDR3 is built from 17 residues. The V end was cut by 3 bases, the J end by 3 bases, with 20 bases between. CDR1 and CDR2 (germline): SNHLY, FYNNEI.

The V call is TRBV5-6, the J call TRBJ1-5; D is uncertain. Germline lookup yields CDR1 SGHDT and CDR2 YYEEEE. The CDR3 extends over 15 amino acids. Trimming removed 0 bases from V and 6 bases from J, with 13 bases in between. As DNA, the CDR3 is TGTGCCAGCAGCTTGGCCGTTAGGGAAGGTCAGCCCCAGCATTTT. This gives the protein CASSLAVREGQPQHF.

In DNA form, the CDR3 reads TGTGCCAGCAGCGCGCGGACAGGGTTGGGGGAGCTGTTTTTT. Residues: CASSARTGLGELFF. The V call is TRBV9, the J call TRBJ2-2; 8 positions agree with TRBD1. The CDR3 extends over 14 amino acids. Germline V CDR1 and CDR2: SGDLS, YYNGEE. Unmatched junction bases numbered 6, after V lost 3 bases and J lost 8 bases.

The V gene is TRBV10-3, the J gene TRBJ2-7; 8 nucleotides agree with TRBD1. The germline gives CDR1 ENHRY, CDR2 SYGVKD. This CDR3 is 13 amino acids long. V shed 7 bases and J 2 bases; nucleotides not matched to a gene: 4. The CDR3 sequence is CAITTGDPYEQYF. CDR3 DNA: TGTGCCATCACGACAGGGGATCCCTACGAGCAGTACTTC.

The rearrangement joins TRBV20-1 to TRBJ2-1; D is unresolved. Germline CDR1 and CDR2: DFQATT and SNEGSKA (reference sequence). Between the trimmed V and J ends, which lost 0 bases and 10 bases, there was a span of 4 bases. The CDR3 is 10 residues long. The CDR3 region has the DNA TGCAGTGCTAGAGATAGAGAGCAGTTCTTC. Translation: CSARDREQFF.

The chain combines TRBV4-1 with TRBJ2-1; no definite D call. The germline V and J ends were trimmed by 5 bases and 4 bases, with 15 bases remaining between them. This CDR3 has 15 residues. Looked up from germline, CDR1 is MGHRA and CDR2 is YSYEKL. CDR3 DNA sequence: TGCGCCAGCAGCTACCGAGACGTAGAATACAATGAGCAGTTCTTC. It is translated as CASSYRDVEYNEQFF.

The V call is TRBV11-2, the J call TRBJ2-1; TRBD2 matches 7 bases. Germline values: CDR1 SGHAT, CDR2 FQNNGV. This CDR3 has 16 amino acids. V lost 1 base, J lost 4 bases, and 7 bases stayed unmatched. DNA of the CDR3: TGTGCCAGCAGCTTAGTAGCGGCGGGAGCATACAATGAGCAGTTCTTC. Amino acid sequence: CASSLVAAGAYNEQFF.

V usage is TRBV9 and J usage is TRBJ2-5, with unresolved D. The CDR3 has 13 residues. The ends were cut back, 1 base at V and 2 bases at J, with 6 bases in the middle. Germline CDR1 reads SGDLS; CDR2 reads YYNGEE. CDR3 amino acids: CASSVKFQETQYF. The CDR3, as DNA: TGTGCCAGCAGCGTAAAGTTTCAAGAGACCCAGTACTTC.

This clone was observed once. The chain carries TRBV2 and TRBJ1-4, with D unresolved. The CDR3 is 13 amino acids. The V gene lost 2 bases and the J gene lost 11 bases, with 12 bases spanning the gap. Germline assignment: CDR1 SNHLY and CDR2 FYNNEI. The CDR3 DNA follows: TGTGCCAGCAGTGAAACCAGGTTTGAGAAACTGTTTTTT. Encoded protein: CASSETRFEKLFF.

The rearrangement links TRBV29-1 to TRBJ2-1; 11 positions match TRBD2. The CDR3 runs to 14 residues. J gave up 15 bases and V 1 base, and 11 bases lay outside the gene matches. Germline values: CDR1 SQVTM, CDR2 ANQGSEA. The CDR3 DNA reads as TGCAGCGTTGAAGGACGACTAGCGGGACTATTCGGGTTCTTC. It encodes CSVEGRLAGLFGFF.

V and J are TRBV7-9 and TRBJ2-7; D is possibly TRBD1 or TRBD2 (5 bases each). The germline V gene has CDR1 SEHNR and CDR2 FQNEAQ (reference sequence). V was clipped by 3 bases and J by 7 bases, with 7 bases between them. The CDR3 covers 11 residues. The CDR3 DNA reads as TGTGCCAGCAGCTTTGGGACGGAGCAGTACTTC. Translation: CASSFGTEQYF.

The V gene is TRBV2, the J gene TRBJ2-3; TRBD2 is a possible D gene (5 bases). The germline gives CDR1 SNHLY, CDR2 FYNNEI. Trimming stripped 2 bases from V and 8 bases from J, with 11 bases between. This CDR3 has 13 amino acids. For the CDR3, the DNA is TGTGCCAGCAGTGAAATATCTGGAGGTACGCAGTATTTT. Encoded protein: CASSEISGGTQYF.

The genes are TRBV5-1 and TRBJ2-1; 11 nucleotides line up with TRBD2. CDR1 is SGHRS and CDR2 is YFSETQ in the germline V gene. V lost 5 bases and J lost 3; bases outside the gene matches: 1. This CDR3 spans 14 amino acids. The CDR3 DNA reads as TGCGCCAGCAGGACTAGCGGGGTCTACAATGAGCAGTTCTTC. Amino acid sequence: CASRTSGVYNEQFF.

This chain joins TRBV5-1 and TRBJ1-3; D is undetermined. With 4 bases removed from V and 1 base from J, the gap between germline ends came to 15 bases. Germline lookup yields CDR1 SGHRS and CDR2 YFSETQ. The CDR3 length is 16 residues. The CDR3 spells CASSVTVKGSGNTIYF. The CDR3 DNA reads TGCGCCAGCAGCGTCACAGTCAAGGGTTCTGGAAACACCATATATTTT. The variable domain in full, completed from reference TRBV5-1 and TRBJ1-3, reads KAGVTQTPRYLIKTRGQQVTLSCSPISGHRSVSWYQQTPGQGLQFLFEYFSETQRNKGNFPGRFSGRQFSNSRSEMNVSTLELGDSALYLCASSVTVKGSGNTIYFGEGSWLTVV.

The genes are TRBV28 and TRBJ1-4, with a possible D match to TRBD1 (5 bases). The CDR3 covers 12 residues. Germline CDR1 is MDHEN and CDR2 is SYDVKM. Trimming left V 6 bases short and J 11 bases short, with 13 bases between. The CDR3 bases are TGTGCCAGCAGCCCCCCAGGGAGGAAACTGTTTTTT. Residues: CASSPPGRKLFF.

V gene TRBV7-2 combines with J gene TRBJ1-2; D may be TRBD1 (5 bases). The CDR3 sequence is 14 residues long. Germline assignment: CDR1 SGHTA and CDR2 FQGNSA. Trimming pared 0 bases from V and 7 bases from J, leaving 12 bases between. CDR3 residues: CASSLAAGRTGYTF. The CDR3 bases are TGTGCCAGCAGCTTAGCGGCGGGACGGACTGGCTACACCTTC.

The rearrangement uses TRBV9 and TRBJ2-3; 7 bases align to TRBD2. Germline-derived CDR1 and CDR2 are SGDLS and YYNGEE. The V segment lost 1 base and the J segment 2 bases; nucleotides outside the gene matches: 7. CDR3 length: 16 amino acids. The CDR3, as DNA: TGTGCCAGCAGCGTAATCGCTAGCGGTTACACAGATACGCAGTATTTT. It is translated as CASSVIASGYTDTQYF.

The chain recombines TRBV5-6 with TRBJ2-5; no clear D. The ends were cut back, 2 bases at V and 5 bases at J, with 13 bases in the middle. Germline CDR1 SGHDT, CDR2 YYEEEE. The CDR3 has 14 residues. CDR3 in amino acids: CASSFTSSRETQYF. In DNA form, the CDR3 reads TGTGCCAGCAGCTTTACCTCTAGTCGGGAGACCCAGTACTTC.

V is TRBV18 and J is TRBJ2-5; 10 positions agree with TRBD2. The V segment lost 3 bases and the J segment 2 bases; nucleotides outside the gene matches: 6. This CDR3 contains 16 residues. In germline, CDR1 is KGHSH, CDR2 LQKENI. This chain's CDR3 is CASSPVPTSGQETQYF. The CDR3 nucleotides are TGTGCCAGCTCACCGGTACCGACTAGCGGGCAAGAGACCCAGTACTTC.

The V gene is TRBV5-1, the J gene TRBJ1-1, with a tentative D call TRBD1 (5 bases). The CDR3 sequence is 12 residues long. V lost 2 bases and J lost 11, with 13 bases in between. In germline, CDR1 is SGHRS, CDR2 YFSETQ. CDR3 region: CASSLNGEGAFF. CDR3 in DNA: TGCGCCAGCAGCTTAAATGGGGAGGGGGCTTTCTTT. Full variable domain (remainder filled in from reference TRBV5-1 and TRBJ1-1): KAGVTQTPRYLIKTRGQQVTLSCSPISGHRSVSWYQQTPGQGLQFLFEYFSETQRNKGNFPGRFSGRQFSNSRSEMNVSTLELGDSALYLCASSLNGEGAFFGQGTRLTVV.

CDR3 DNA: TGTGCCAGCAGCCAATACGGACAGGGAGGGGGCTATGGCTACACCTTC. It specifies CASSQYGQGGGYGYTF. This rearrangement joins TRBV28 to TRBJ1-2, with 8 positions matching TRBD1. The CDR3 has 16 amino acids. Germline trimming cut 6 bases from V and 4 bases from J; bases unmatched to any gene: 13. Germline loops: CDR1 MDHEN, CDR2 SYDVKM.

The gene calls are TRBV11-2 and TRBJ2-5; 9 nucleotides line up with TRBD2. V lost 3 bases, J lost 4 bases, and 6 bases stayed unmatched. This CDR3 region has 15 residues. Germline CDR1 SGHAT, CDR2 FQNNGV. CDR3 region: CASSFQPLAGETQYF. The CDR3, as DNA: TGTGCCAGCAGCTTCCAGCCACTAGCGGGAGAGACCCAGTACTTC.

V usage is TRBV9 and J usage is TRBJ2-7; D not certain. The CDR3 is 14 residues long. The ends were cut back, 0 bases at V and 2 bases at J, with 9 bases in the middle. Per the germline V gene, CDR1 is SGDLS and CDR2 is YYNGEE. The CDR3, as DNA: TGTGCCAGCAGCGTAGCCCAGACCCCCTACGAGCAGTACTTC. It is translated as CASSVAQTPYEQYF. The entire variable domain, with the rest obtained from reference TRBV9 and TRBJ2-7, is as follows: DSGVTQTPKHLITATGQRVTLRCSPRSGDLSVYWYQQSLDQGLQFLIQYYNGEERAKGNILERFSAQQFPDLHSELNLSSLELGDSALYFCASSVAQTPYEQYFGPGTRLTVT.

Comments on this clone: This specimen includes other DNA sequences encoding the same CDR3. The chain has TRBV29-1 and TRBJ1-4, with D possibly being TRBD1 (5 bases). The germline V and J ends were trimmed by 1 base and 5 bases, with 8 bases remaining between them. CDR3 size: 13 residues. Looked up from germline, CDR1 is SQVTM and CDR2 is ANQGSEA. CDR3 coding DNA: TGCAGCGTTGAAGGGGGGGGGAATGAAAAACTGTTTTTT. It yields the protein CSVEGGGNEKLFF.

This chain connects TRBV7-9 to TRBJ2-7, with 7 bases matching TRBD1. Looked up from germline, CDR1 is SEHNR and CDR2 is FQNEAQ (reference sequence). The CDR3 has 14 amino acids. The V and J ends lost 6 bases and 3 bases, in that order; junction bases with no gene match: 8. CDR3 region: CASRRLTGVYEQYF. Here the CDR3 DNA reads TGTGCCAGCAGGCGGTTAACAGGGGTCTACGAGCAGTACTTC.

The sample holds one count of this clone. The V call is TRBV6-1, the J call TRBJ2-6; a possible D gene is TRBD1 (5 bases). The germline V gene has CDR1 MNHNS and CDR2 SASEGT. This CDR3 spans 15 amino acids. Trimming removed 8 bases at V and 2 bases at J, with 13 bases between. CDR3 DNA sequence: TGTGCCAGCGCCCCTCTCAGGGCTGGGGCCAACGTCCTGACTTTC. Protein: CASAPLRAGANVLTF.